The 5 T cell receptor beta chains presented below share a single source sample, sequenced in a study of PD-L1 blockade in urothelial cancer. As to time point: pretreatment peripheral blood. This table comes from immunoSEQ multiplex PCR, and its TCRdb copy is limited to in-frame clones, with some not included. The sample carries about 43,000 clones, around 80% recorded once. The source was PBMCs, collected around atezolizumab (anti-PD-L1) treatment. Every receptor here comes from a man between 60 and 75 years old with urothelial cancer.

CDR3: CASSMGGTSGTAGELFF. The CDR3 DNA follows: TGTGCCAGTAGTATGGGGGGGACTAGCGGGACGGCCGGGGAGCTGTTTTTT. The V and J genes are TRBV19 and TRBJ2-2; 13 bases are a match to TRBD2. Germline V gene data show CDR1 as LNHDA and CDR2 as SQIVND (reference sequence). This CDR3 contains 17 residues. J was trimmed by 6 bases and V by 3 bases; bases with no gene match: 7.

J is TRBJ1-5 and V is TRBV5-1, with D possibly TRBD1 on 5 matching bases. Trimming removed 0 bases from V and 7 bases from J, with 14 bases in between. The germline gives CDR1 SGHRS, CDR2 YFSETQ. CDR3 length: 15 residues. The CDR3 sequence is CASSLEGALGQPQHF. CDR3 DNA sequence: TGCGCCAGCAGCTTGGAAGGGGCCCTAGGGCAGCCCCAGCATTTT.

The chain joins TRBV4-1 to TRBJ1-1; the match to TRBD1 covers 8 bases. Per germline, CDR1 MGHRA and CDR2 YSYEKL. This CDR3 is built from 16 residues. V lost 0 bases and J lost 2; bases outside the gene matches: 5. This chain's CDR3 is CASSQDRGLGNTEAFF. The CDR3 DNA follows: TGCGCCAGCAGCCAAGACAGGGGGCTCGGCAACACTGAAGCTTTCTTT.

The J gene is TRBJ2-2, the V gene TRBV7-2; D ambiguous. Deletions cut 0 bases from V and 6 bases from J, with 5 bases between. Per germline, CDR1 SGHTA and CDR2 FQGNSA. This CDR3 has 13 residues. CDR3 sequence (DNA): TGTGCCAGCAGCTTAGCTGAGCCCGGGGAGCTGTTTTTT. Protein sequence: CASSLAEPGELFF.

The genes are TRBV4-2 and TRBJ2-3, with 8 bases fitting TRBD2. V trimming: 0 bases; J trimming: 3 bases; junction bases outside the gene matches: 5. Germline V gives CDR1 LGHNA, CDR2 YNFKEQ. There are 16 residues in the CDR3. The CDR3 DNA reads TGTGCCAGCAGCCAAGATCCAGCGGGAGTAACAGATACGCAGTATTTT. Amino acid sequence: CASSQDPAGVTDTQYF.